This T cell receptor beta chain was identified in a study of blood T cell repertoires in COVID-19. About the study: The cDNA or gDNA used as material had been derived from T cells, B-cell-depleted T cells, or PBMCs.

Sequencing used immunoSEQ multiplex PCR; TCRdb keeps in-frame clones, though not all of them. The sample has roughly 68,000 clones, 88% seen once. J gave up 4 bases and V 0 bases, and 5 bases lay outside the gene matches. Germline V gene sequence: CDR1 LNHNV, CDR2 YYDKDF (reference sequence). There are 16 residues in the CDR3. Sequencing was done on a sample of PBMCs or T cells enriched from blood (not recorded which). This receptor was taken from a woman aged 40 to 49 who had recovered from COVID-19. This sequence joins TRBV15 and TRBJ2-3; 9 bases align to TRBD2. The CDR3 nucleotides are TGTGCCACCAGCAGAGATCTAGCGGGGTCGGCAGATACGCAGTATTTT. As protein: CATSRDLAGSADTQYF.